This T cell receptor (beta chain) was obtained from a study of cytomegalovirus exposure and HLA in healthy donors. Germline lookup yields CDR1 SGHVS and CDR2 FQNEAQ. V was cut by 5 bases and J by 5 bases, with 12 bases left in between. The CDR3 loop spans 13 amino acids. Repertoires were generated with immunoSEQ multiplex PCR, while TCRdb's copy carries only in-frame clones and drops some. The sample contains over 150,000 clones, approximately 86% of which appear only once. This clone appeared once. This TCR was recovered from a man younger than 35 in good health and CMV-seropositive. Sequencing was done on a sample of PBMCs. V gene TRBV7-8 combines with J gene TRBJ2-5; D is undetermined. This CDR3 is CASSLTPRETQYF. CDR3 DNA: TGTGCCAGCAGCCTAACCCCCCGGGAGACCCAGTACTTC.